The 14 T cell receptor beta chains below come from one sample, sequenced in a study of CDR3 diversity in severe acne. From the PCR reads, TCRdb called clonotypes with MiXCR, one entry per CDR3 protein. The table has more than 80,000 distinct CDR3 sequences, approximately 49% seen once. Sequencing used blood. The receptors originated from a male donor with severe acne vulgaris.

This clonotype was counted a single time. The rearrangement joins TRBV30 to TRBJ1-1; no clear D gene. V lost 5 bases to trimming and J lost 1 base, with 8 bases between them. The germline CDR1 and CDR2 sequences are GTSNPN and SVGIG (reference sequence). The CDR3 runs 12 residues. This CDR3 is CAWAKTNTEAFF. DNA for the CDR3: TGTGCCTGGGCCAAGACGAACACTGAAGCTTTCTTT.

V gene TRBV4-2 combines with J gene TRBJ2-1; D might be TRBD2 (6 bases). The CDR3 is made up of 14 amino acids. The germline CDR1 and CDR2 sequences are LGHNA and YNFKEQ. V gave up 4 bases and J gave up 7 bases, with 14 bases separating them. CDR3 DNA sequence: TGTGCCAGCAGCCTAGAGGCTGGGGGGAATGAGCAGTTCTTC. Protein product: CASSLEAGGNEQFF.

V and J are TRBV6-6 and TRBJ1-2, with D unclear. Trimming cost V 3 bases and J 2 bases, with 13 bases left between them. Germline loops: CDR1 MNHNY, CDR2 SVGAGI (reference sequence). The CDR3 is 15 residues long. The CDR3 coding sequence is TGTGCCAGCAGTTATAGGGAGGCGGACAACTATGGCTACACCTTC. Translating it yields CASSYREADNYGYTF.

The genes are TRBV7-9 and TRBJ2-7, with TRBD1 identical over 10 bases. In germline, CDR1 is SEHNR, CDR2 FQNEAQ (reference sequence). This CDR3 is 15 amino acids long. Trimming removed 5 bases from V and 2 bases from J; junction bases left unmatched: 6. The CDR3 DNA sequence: TGTGCCAGCAGCGGCGGGACAGGGGTGGCCTACGAGCAGTACTTC. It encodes CASSGGTGVAYEQYF.

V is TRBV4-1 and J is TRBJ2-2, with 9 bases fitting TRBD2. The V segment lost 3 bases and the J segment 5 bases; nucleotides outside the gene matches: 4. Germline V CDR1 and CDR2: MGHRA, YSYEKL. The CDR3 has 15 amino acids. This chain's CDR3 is CASSQGLAVTGELFF. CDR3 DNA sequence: TGCGCCAGCAGCCAGGGACTAGCAGTTACCGGGGAGCTGTTTTTT.

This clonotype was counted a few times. The CDR3 bases are TGCAGTGCTAGAGATGCCAGGGGTGGGGAACACGGGGAGCTGTTTTTT. It specifies CSARDARGGEHGELFF. This chain links TRBV20-1 with TRBJ2-2; maybe TRBD1 (6 bases). The CDR3 covers 16 residues. Trimming removed 0 bases at V and 7 bases at J, with 18 bases between. Germline V gene sequence: CDR1 DFQATT, CDR2 SNEGSKA (reference sequence).

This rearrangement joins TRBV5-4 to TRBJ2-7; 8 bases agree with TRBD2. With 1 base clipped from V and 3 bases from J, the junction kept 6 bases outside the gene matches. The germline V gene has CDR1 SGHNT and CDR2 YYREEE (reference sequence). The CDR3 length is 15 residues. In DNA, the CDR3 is TGTGCCAGCAGCTTGTATAGCGGGACGGGCTACGAGCAGTACTTC. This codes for CASSLYSGTGYEQYF.

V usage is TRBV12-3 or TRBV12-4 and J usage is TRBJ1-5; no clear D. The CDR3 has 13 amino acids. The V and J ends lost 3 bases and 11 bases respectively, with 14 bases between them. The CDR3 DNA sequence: TGTGCCAGCAGTTTCTACGGGATAGAGACCCAGCATTTT. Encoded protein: CASSFYGIETQHF.

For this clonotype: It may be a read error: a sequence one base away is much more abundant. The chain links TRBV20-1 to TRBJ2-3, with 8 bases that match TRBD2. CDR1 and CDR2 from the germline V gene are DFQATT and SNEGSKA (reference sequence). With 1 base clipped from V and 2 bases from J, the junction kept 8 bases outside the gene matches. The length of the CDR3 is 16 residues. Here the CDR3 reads CSARVRRREATDTQYF. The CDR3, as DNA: TGCAGTGCTAGAGTTCGGAGGCGGGAGGCCACAGATACGCAGTATTTT.

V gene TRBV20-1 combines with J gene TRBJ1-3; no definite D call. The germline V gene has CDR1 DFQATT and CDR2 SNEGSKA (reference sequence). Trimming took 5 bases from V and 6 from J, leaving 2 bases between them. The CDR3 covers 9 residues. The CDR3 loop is CSAENTIYF. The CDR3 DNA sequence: TGCAGTGCTGAAAACACCATATATTTT.

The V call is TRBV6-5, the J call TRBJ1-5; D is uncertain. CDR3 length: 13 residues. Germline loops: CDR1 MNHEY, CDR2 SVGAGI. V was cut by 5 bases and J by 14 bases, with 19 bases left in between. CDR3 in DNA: TGTGCCAGCAGTGATGGGCGGGAGCCTTACGAGCATTTT. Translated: CASSDGREPYEHF.

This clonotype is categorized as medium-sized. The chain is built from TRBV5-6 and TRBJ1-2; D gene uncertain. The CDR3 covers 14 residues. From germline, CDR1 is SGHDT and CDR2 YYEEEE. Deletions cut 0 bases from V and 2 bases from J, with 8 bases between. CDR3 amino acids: CASSLAEVNYGYTF. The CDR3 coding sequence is TGTGCCAGCAGCTTGGCGGAGGTCAACTATGGCTACACCTTC.

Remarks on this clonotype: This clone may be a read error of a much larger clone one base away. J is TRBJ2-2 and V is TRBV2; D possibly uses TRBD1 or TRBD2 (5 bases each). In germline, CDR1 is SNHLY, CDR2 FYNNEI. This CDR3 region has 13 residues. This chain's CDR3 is CASSSRVAGELLF. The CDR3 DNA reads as TGTGCCAGCAGTAGCAGGGTCGCCGGGGAGCTGCTTTTT.

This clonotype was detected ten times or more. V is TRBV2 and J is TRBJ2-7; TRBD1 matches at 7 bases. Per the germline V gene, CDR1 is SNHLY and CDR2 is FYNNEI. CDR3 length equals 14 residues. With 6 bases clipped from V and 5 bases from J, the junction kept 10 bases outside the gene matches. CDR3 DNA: TGTGCCAGCAGGAACAGGGGCCCCCGAGACGAGCAGTACTTC. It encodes CASRNRGPRDEQYF.